The text below deals with one TCR beta chain. Its specificity is not known. CDR3 size: 13 residues. Trimming cost V 4 bases and J 5 bases; bases outside gene matches: 4. Germline V lookup: CDR1 KGHSH, CDR2 LQKENI. Libraries were prepared by immunoSEQ multiplex PCR; TCRdb keeps only in-frame clonotypes and omits some of them. The sample contains 150,000 to 200,000 clones, more than 90% of which appear only once. These data come from a study of T cell responses to AZD1222 COVID-19 vaccine. Regarding the study as a whole: Nearly half of unique spike-specific TCRs reportedly avoided B.1.351 and B.1.1.7 mutated regions.

V is TRBV18 and J is TRBJ2-7; 8 bases align to TRBD1. The specimen comprised peripheral blood, sampled 28 days after the second dose of the MenACWY control vaccine. The sequence was obtained from an adult who received the MenACWY meningococcal vaccine as a control. This CDR3 reads CASSLGQEDEQYF. In nucleotides, the CDR3 is TGTGCCAGCTCACTGGGACAGGAGGACGAGCAGTACTTC.